A selection of T cell receptor beta chains follows, all from one sample in a study of OX40 agonist ivuxolimab in advanced cancers. Only in-frame clones appear in the TCRdb table, and some are missing; sequencing was by immunoSEQ multiplex PCR. The sample consists of around 19,000 clones, more than 85% of them appearing once. The sample here was CD4+ or CD8+ T cells sorted from blood, taken in a trial of the OX40 agonist ivuxolimab. These receptors were taken from an adult with an advanced solid tumor such as melanoma, head and neck, liver or kidney cancer. The CDR3 runs from the conserved cysteine through the conserved F or W. D genes are given only for firm matches. Rows may omit the clone size; those that give it use once, few, many or a size class.

CDR3 protein: CATSGGLADADTQYF
CDR3 DNA: TGTGCCACCTCGGGGGGGCTAGCTGACGCAGATACGCAGTATTTT
V gene: TRBV10-3
D gene: TRBD2
clone size: .
J gene: TRBJ2-3

CDR3 protein: CASSRDYPGGAPQPQHF
CDR3 DNA: TGTGCCAGCAGCCGGGACTACCCAGGGGGAGCGCCTCAGCCCCAGCATTTT
V gene: TRBV5-8
D gene: TRBD1
clone size: .
J gene: TRBJ1-5

CDR3 protein: CASSDGLAGAQTYEQYF
CDR3 DNA: TGCGCCAGCAGTGACGGACTAGCGGGGGCCCAAACCTACGAGCAGTACTTC
V gene: TRBV5-1
D gene: TRBD2
clone size: .
J gene: TRBJ2-7

CDR3 protein: CASSLARGYGYTF
CDR3 DNA: TGTGCCAGCAGTTTGGCCAGGGGCTACGGCTACACCTTC
V gene: TRBV27
D gene: .
clone size: .
J gene: TRBJ1-2

CDR3 protein: CASSPPDSNTEAFF
CDR3 DNA: TGTGCCAGCAGTCCCCCCGACAGTAACACTGAAGCTTTCTTT
V gene: TRBV6-6
D gene: .
clone size: .
J gene: TRBJ1-1

CDR3 protein: CASSQDPWRGGESYNSPLHF
CDR3 DNA: TGTGCCAGCAGCCAAGACCCGTGGAGGGGTGGGGAGTCCTATAATTCACCCCTCCACTTT
V gene: TRBV11-3
D gene: .
clone size: .
J gene: TRBJ1-6

CDR3 protein: CASSQGGTSISYEQYF
CDR3 DNA: TGCGCCAGCAGCCAAGGGGGGACATCGATTTCCTACGAGCAGTACTTC
V gene: TRBV4-1
D gene: .
clone size: .
J gene: TRBJ2-7

CDR3 protein: CASSVGVTPAYEQYF
CDR3 DNA: TGTGCCAGCAGCGTGGGGGTGACACCTGCCTACGAGCAGTACTTC
V gene: TRBV6-5
D gene: .
clone size: .
J gene: TRBJ2-7

CDR3 protein: CASSYGTGDYGYTF
CDR3 DNA: TGTGCCAGCAGCTATGGGACAGGGGACTATGGCTACACCTTC
V gene: TRBV5-4
D gene: TRBD1
clone size: .
J gene: TRBJ1-2

CDR3 protein: CASSPGLLPPDLRMNTEAFF
CDR3 DNA: TGCGCCAGCAGCCCCGGGCTGCTACCTCCAGACCTCCGCATGAACACTGAAGCTTTCTTT
V gene: TRBV5-1
D gene: .
clone size: .
J gene: TRBJ1-1

CDR3 protein: CASSGTGEGYGYTF
CDR3 DNA: TGTGCCAGCAGCGGTACAGGGGAGGGATACGGCTACACCTTC
V gene: TRBV6-1
D gene: TRBD1
clone size: .
J gene: TRBJ1-2

CDR3 protein: CASSFRGDKETQYF
CDR3 DNA: TGCGCCAGCAGCTTTCGCGGGGATAAAGAGACCCAGTACTTC
V gene: TRBV5-1
D gene: .
clone size: .
J gene: TRBJ2-5

CDR3 protein: CAWNRGGGDTQYF
CDR3 DNA: TGTGCCTGGAACCGGGGGGGCGGGGATACGCAGTATTTT
V gene: TRBV30
D gene: TRBD2
clone size: .
J gene: TRBJ2-3

CDR3 protein: CASSSLAGSTQYF
CDR3 DNA: TGTGCCAGCAGCTCCTTAGCGGGGAGTACGCAGTATTTT
V gene: TRBV11-2
D gene: TRBD2
clone size: .
J gene: TRBJ2-3

CDR3 protein: CASSLARVSGRFEAFF
CDR3 DNA: TGTGCCAGCAGCTTGGCTCGGGTTTCCGGGCGATTTGAAGCTTTCTTT
V gene: TRBV5-5
D gene: .
clone size: once
J gene: TRBJ1-1

CDR3 protein: CASSGLAGVETQYF
CDR3 DNA: TGTGCCAGCAGTGGATTAGCGGGGGTGGAGACCCAGTACTTC
V gene: TRBV27
D gene: TRBD2
clone size: .
J gene: TRBJ2-5

CDR3 protein: CASRHYTSGAYGYTF
CDR3 DNA: TGTGCCAGCAGACATTATACTTCAGGGGCCTATGGCTACACCTTC
V gene: TRBV7-9
D gene: .
clone size: .
J gene: TRBJ1-2

CDR3 protein: CASSLGTGADTIYF
CDR3 DNA: TGTGCCAGCAGCTTGGGGACAGGGGCGGACACCATATATTTT
V gene: TRBV13
D gene: TRBD1
clone size: .
J gene: TRBJ1-3

CDR3 protein: CASSLLPPTVLTYEQYF
CDR3 DNA: TGTGCCAGCAGTTTATTGCCCCCGACAGTCCTCACCTACGAGCAGTACTTC
V gene: TRBV27
D gene: .
clone size: .
J gene: TRBJ2-7

CDR3 protein: CATTGVTEAFF
CDR3 DNA: TGTGCCACCACAGGGGTCACTGAAGCTTTCTTT
V gene: TRBV6-6
D gene: TRBD1
clone size: .
J gene: TRBJ1-1

CDR3 protein: CASSLIQESPYEQYF
CDR3 DNA: TGCGCCAGCAGCTTAATACAGGAGTCCCCCTACGAGCAGTACTTC
V gene: TRBV5-1
D gene: .
clone size: .
J gene: TRBJ2-7

CDR3 protein: CASSVGGGNQPQHF
CDR3 DNA: TGCGCCAGCAGCGTGGGGGGTGGCAATCAGCCCCAGCATTTT
V gene: TRBV5-1
D gene: .
clone size: few
J gene: TRBJ1-5

CDR3 protein: CASMPTGGITGELFF
CDR3 DNA: TGTGCCAGCATGCCGACAGGGGGCATCACCGGGGAGCTGTTTTTT
V gene: TRBV14
D gene: TRBD1
clone size: .
J gene: TRBJ2-2

CDR3 protein: CASSHRASSEKLFF
CDR3 DNA: TGTGCCAGCAGTCACAGGGCATCGAGCGAAAAACTGTTTTTT
V gene: TRBV7-8
D gene: .
clone size: .
J gene: TRBJ1-4

CDR3 protein: CASGLRTGSKISGNTIYF
CDR3 DNA: TGTGCTAGTGGTCTTCGGACAGGGTCAAAGATCTCTGGAAACACCATATATTTT
V gene: TRBV12-5
D gene: TRBD1
clone size: once
J gene: TRBJ1-3

CDR3 protein: CASSYSGDDEQYF
CDR3 DNA: TGTGCCAGCAGTTACTCAGGGGACGACGAGCAGTACTTC
V gene: TRBV6-6
D gene: .
clone size: medium-sized
J gene: TRBJ2-7

CDR3 protein: CASSALEANTEAFF
CDR3 DNA: TGTGCCAGCAGCGCCCTCGAGGCGAACACTGAAGCTTTCTTT
V gene: TRBV5-4
D gene: .
clone size: .
J gene: TRBJ1-1

CDR3 protein: CASSTPDTSYYGYTF
CDR3 DNA: TGTGCCAGCAGTACCCCGGACACCTCTTACTATGGCTACACCTTC
V gene: TRBV25-1
D gene: .
clone size: .
J gene: TRBJ1-2

CDR3 protein: CASSQDGWVEGRDTEAFF
CDR3 DNA: TGCGCCAGCAGCCAAGACGGGTGGGTTGAGGGGAGGGACACTGAAGCTTTCTTT
V gene: TRBV4-1
D gene: .
clone size: .
J gene: TRBJ1-1

CDR3 protein: CASSVDPSGSSGQETQYF
CDR3 DNA: TGTGCCAGCAGCGTAGATCCGTCGGGCTCTTCCGGCCAAGAGACCCAGTACTTC
V gene: TRBV9
D gene: .
clone size: .
J gene: TRBJ2-5

CDR3 protein: CATSHRDRAYEQYF
CDR3 DNA: TGTGCCACCAGCCACCGGGACAGGGCCTACGAGCAGTACTTC
V gene: TRBV15
D gene: TRBD1
clone size: .
J gene: TRBJ2-7

CDR3 protein: CASSSTSGTATYNEQFF
CDR3 DNA: TGTGCCAGCAGTTCCACATCTGGGACAGCAACCTACAATGAGCAGTTCTTC
V gene: TRBV28
D gene: TRBD1
clone size: .
J gene: TRBJ2-1

CDR3 protein: CASSLGPGSYEQYF
CDR3 DNA: TGTGCCAGCAGTTTAGGACCGGGCTCCTACGAGCAGTACTTC
V gene: TRBV27
D gene: .
clone size: .
J gene: TRBJ2-7

CDR3 protein: CASGERENEQFF
CDR3 DNA: TGTGCTAGTGGGGAGAGGGAGAATGAGCAGTTCTTC
V gene: TRBV12-5
D gene: .
clone size: .
J gene: TRBJ2-1

CDR3 protein: CSVLHYEQYF
CDR3 DNA: TGCAGCGTTCTCCATTACGAGCAGTACTTC
V gene: TRBV29-1
D gene: .
clone size: .
J gene: TRBJ2-7

CDR3 protein: CASSVGAETYGYTF
CDR3 DNA: TGTGCCAGCAGCGTAGGTGCAGAGACCTATGGCTACACCTTC
V gene: TRBV9
D gene: .
clone size: .
J gene: TRBJ1-2

CDR3 protein: CASAGGPNYGYTF
CDR3 DNA: TGTGCCAGCGCGGGGGGACCAAACTATGGCTACACCTTC
V gene: TRBV7-3
D gene: .
clone size: .
J gene: TRBJ1-2

CDR3 protein: CASIQGEGNSPLHF
CDR3 DNA: TGTGCCAGCATCCAGGGGGAGGGAAATTCACCCCTCCACTTT
V gene: TRBV28
D gene: TRBD1
clone size: once
J gene: TRBJ1-6

CDR3 protein: CASSQESGSKQETQYF
CDR3 DNA: TGCGCCAGCAGCCAAGAATCGGGCAGTAAACAAGAGACCCAGTACTTC
V gene: TRBV4-1
D gene: .
clone size: .
J gene: TRBJ2-5

CDR3 protein: CASSQLGSAFPYEQYF
CDR3 DNA: TGCGCCAGCAGCCAACTAGGATCCGCGTTTCCCTACGAGCAGTACTTC
V gene: TRBV4-1
D gene: .
clone size: .
J gene: TRBJ2-7

CDR3 protein: CASSVIGMNTEAFF
CDR3 DNA: TGTGCCAGCAGCGTAATAGGGATGAACACTGAAGCTTTCTTT
V gene: TRBV9
D gene: .
clone size: .
J gene: TRBJ1-1

CDR3 protein: CASSATGFDEQFF
CDR3 DNA: TGTGCCAGCAGTGCGACAGGGTTCGATGAGCAGTTCTTC
V gene: TRBV28
D gene: TRBD1
clone size: once
J gene: TRBJ2-1

CDR3 protein: CASSPEGFDTQYF
CDR3 DNA: TGTGCCAGCAGCCCTGAGGGGTTTGATACGCAGTATTTT
V gene: TRBV7-6
D gene: .
clone size: .
J gene: TRBJ2-3

CDR3 protein: CASSWQNRGTYEQYF
CDR3 DNA: TGTGCCAGTAGTTGGCAAAACAGGGGAACCTACGAGCAGTACTTC
V gene: TRBV19
D gene: TRBD1
clone size: .
J gene: TRBJ2-7

CDR3 protein: CASTLNRGVNSPLHF
CDR3 DNA: TGTGCCAGCACCTTAAACAGGGGTGTGAATTCACCCCTCCACTTT
V gene: TRBV13
D gene: TRBD1
clone size: .
J gene: TRBJ1-6

CDR3 protein: CAWSVRQGVNEQFF
CDR3 DNA: TGTGCCTGGAGTGTACGGCAGGGTGTCAATGAGCAGTTCTTC
V gene: TRBV30
D gene: .
clone size: .
J gene: TRBJ2-1

CDR3 protein: CASTQWTATYGYTF
CDR3 DNA: TGTGCCAGTACCCAGTGGACAGCTACTTATGGCTACACCTTC
V gene: TRBV19
D gene: .
clone size: .
J gene: TRBJ1-2

CDR3 protein: CATSRDRGSGGSGTQYF
CDR3 DNA: TGTGCCACCAGCAGAGATCGGGGTAGCGGGGGTAGTGGGACCCAGTACTTC
V gene: TRBV15
D gene: TRBD2
clone size: .
J gene: TRBJ2-5

CDR3 protein: CASSLSRGHTDTQYF
CDR3 DNA: TGTGCCAGCAGTTTATCGAGAGGCCACACAGATACGCAGTATTTT
V gene: TRBV27
D gene: .
clone size: .
J gene: TRBJ2-3

CDR3 protein: CASSLRSLANEKLFF
CDR3 DNA: TGTGCCAGCAGCCTTAGGAGTTTAGCTAATGAAAAACTGTTTTTT
V gene: TRBV7-6
D gene: .
clone size: .
J gene: TRBJ1-4

CDR3 protein: CASSASGTGGPSDTQYF
CDR3 DNA: TGTGCCAGCAGCGCCAGCGGGACCGGCGGGCCCTCAGATACGCAGTATTTT
V gene: TRBV9
D gene: TRBD2
clone size: .
J gene: TRBJ2-3

CDR3 protein: CASRRVSGANVLTF
CDR3 DNA: TGTGCCAGCAGAAGGGTATCCGGGGCCAACGTCCTGACTTTC
V gene: TRBV28
D gene: .
clone size: .
J gene: TRBJ2-6

CDR3 protein: CASSLALRGRTRGYTF
CDR3 DNA: TGCGCCAGCAGCTTGGCGCTCAGGGGGAGGACGCGGGGCTACACCTTC
V gene: TRBV5-1
D gene: TRBD1
clone size: .
J gene: TRBJ1-2

CDR3 protein: CASASGDYGYTF
CDR3 DNA: TGTGCCAGCGCGTCGGGGGACTATGGCTACACCTTC
V gene: TRBV7-9
D gene: .
clone size: .
J gene: TRBJ1-2